The entry below describes one TCR beta chain. What it binds is not known. Method: immunoSEQ multiplex PCR; TCRdb's copy keeps in-frame clones and lacks some. The sample has about 140,000 clones; about 91% are singletons. The data are from a study of T cell responses to AZD1222 COVID-19 vaccine. Looking at the study overall: Second-dose timings of about 4 or about 12 weeks were pooled. Whole-study findings and limits: Reportedly, nearly half the spike-specific TCRs target unmutated variant regions. Clonal diversity was possibly underestimated; the donors were predominantly white British and more often female.

The specimen was peripheral blood, collected on day 0 of AZD1222 vaccination. The TCR originated in an adult in good health.

This CDR3 is CASRKRSSGNTIYF. The CDR3 nucleotides are TGTGCCAGCAGGAAGCGCAGCTCTGGAAACACCATATATTTT. The chain recombines TRBV6-5 with TRBJ1-3, with no clear D. This CDR3 has 14 amino acids. The germline CDR1 and CDR2 sequences are MNHEY and SVGAGI. With 6 bases removed from V and 0 bases from J, the gap between germline ends came to 9 bases.